The 27 T cell receptor beta chains below were found in one sample sequenced in a study of CD8 T cells in ankylosing spondylitis (dated by TCRdb to 2016 to 2017). Beyond this particular receptor, the publication reports: Blood from ankylosing spondylitis patients appeared to be characterized by a TCR beta motif composed of several highly homologous amino acid variants.

Which antigens these TCRs recognize remains unknown. Library preparation used 5' RACE. The sample was run on an Illumina HiSeq 2500. The public reads were run again by TCRdb, first through fastp at Q25 and then through MiXCR, and only productive beta chains were kept. Identical CDR3 proteins give one entry, which carries the most common genes and DNA. The sample table holds a few hundred thousand distinct CDR3 sequences, of which 8% were seen once. The ten biggest clones cover just over 14% of the sample. The sequenced sample consisted of blood, either unsorted or a sorted T cell fraction (not recorded which). The source of these receptors is a male donor with ankylosing spondylitis.

A few counts support this clonotype. V usage is TRBV11-3 and J usage is TRBJ1-4; D not resolved. Germline V gene data show CDR1 as SGHNT and CDR2 as YENEEA. Trimming left V 5 bases short and J 8 bases short, with 12 bases between. The CDR3 covers 13 residues. The CDR3 DNA follows: TGTGCCAGCAGCCGAACTCAGACGGAAAAACTGTTTTTT. Residues: CASSRTQTEKLFF.

V and J are TRBV7-9 and TRBJ2-3, with 8 bases matching TRBD1. The CDR3 runs to 17 residues. V dropped 2 bases and J dropped 3; count of bases not matched to a gene: 10. CDR1 SEHNR and CDR2 FQNEAQ come from the germline V gene (reference sequence). The CDR3 is CASSLPPGQVWTDTQYF. The CDR3 DNA sequence: TGTGCCAGCAGCTTACCACCGGGACAGGTTTGGACAGATACGCAGTATTTT. Using reference TRBV7-9 and TRBJ2-3 for the parts outside the CDR3, the full variable domain is DTGVSQNPRHKITKRGQNVTFRCDPISEHNRLYWYRQTLGQGPEFLTYFQNEAQLEKSRLLSDRFSAERPKGSFSTLEIQRTEQGDSAMYLCASSLPPGQVWTDTQYFGPGTRLTVL.

The rearrangement uses TRBV5-1 and TRBJ2-2; D assignment may be TRBD1 or TRBD2 (6 bases each). The germline gives CDR1 SGHRS, CDR2 YFSETQ. The V gene lost 4 bases and the J gene lost 5 bases, with 12 bases spanning the gap. The length of the CDR3 is 14 residues. CDR3 DNA: TGCGCCAGCAGCACCGGGGGCCGAACCGGGGAGCTGTTTTTT. Translating gives CASSTGGRTGELFF.

J is TRBJ2-2 and V is TRBV7-9; TRBD2 agrees at 7 bases. This CDR3 is 16 amino acids long. V trimming: 5 bases; J trimming: 1 base; junction bases outside the gene matches: 7. Per germline, CDR1 SEHNR and CDR2 FQNEAQ (reference sequence). This CDR3 reads CASSRRASGNTGELFF. CDR3 nucleotide sequence: TGTGCCAGCAGCCGGAGGGCTAGCGGGAACACCGGGGAGCTGTTTTTT.

This clonotype has only a few counts. This chain joins TRBV28 and TRBJ2-1; 7 bases line up with TRBD2. Germline V gene data show CDR1 as MDHEN and CDR2 as SYDVKM. The CDR3 runs to 15 residues. Losses at the gene ends were 4 bases for V and 0 bases for J; bases not matched to a gene: 3. The CDR3 protein is CASSSRDYSYNEQFF. The CDR3 nucleotides read TGTGCCAGCAGTTCCCGGGACTACTCCTACAATGAGCAGTTCTTC.

The chain combines TRBV12-3 or TRBV12-4 with TRBJ2-7, with 11 bases fitting TRBD1. The CDR3 is 15 amino acids. Trimming cost V 3 bases and J 4 bases; bases outside gene matches: 5. The CDR3 DNA reads as TGTGCCAGCAGTTTCCTCGGACAGGGGGCGTACGAGCAGTACTTC. Amino acid sequence: CASSFLGQGAYEQYF.

This clonotype was detected a few times. The V and J genes are TRBV18 and TRBJ1-4, with TRBD1 matching over 7 bases. CDR3 size: 19 residues. V trimming: 3 bases; J trimming: 5 bases; junction bases outside the gene matches: 18. Germline CDR1 is KGHSH and CDR2 is LQKENI. The CDR3 reads CASSPLAGQVKISNEKLFF. The DNA of the CDR3 is TGTGCCAGCTCACCTTTGGCCGGACAGGTCAAAATTTCCAATGAAAAACTGTTTTTT. Complete variable domain (other parts from reference TRBV18 and TRBJ1-4): NAGVMQNPRHLVRRRGQEARLRCSPMKGHSHVYWYRQLPEEGLKFMVYLQKENIIDESGMPKERFSAEFPKEGPSILRIQQVVRGDSAAYFCASSPLAGQVKISNEKLFFGSGTQLSVL.

This clonotype was counted ten times or more. The gene calls are TRBV5-1 and TRBJ1-6, with 7 bases aligning to TRBD1. The germline CDR1 and CDR2 sequences are SGHRS and YFSETQ. This CDR3 region has 16 residues. Trimming at V came to 1 base and at J to 0 bases, leaving 1 base not matched to a gene. The CDR3 reads CASSLRDSSYNSPLHF. The CDR3 DNA reads as TGCGCCAGCAGCTTGAGGGACAGCTCCTATAATTCACCCCTCCACTTT.

There are many counts of this clonotype. This rearrangement joins TRBV3-1 to TRBJ2-1; TRBD2 might be the D (9 bases). Germline V gene lookup returns CDR1 LGHDT and CDR2 YNNKEL (reference sequence). The CDR3 covers 14 residues. Deletions cut 4 bases from V and 7 bases from J, with 14 bases between. The CDR3 nucleotides read TGTGCCAGCAGCCCTAGCGGGACAGGAAATGAGCAGTTCTTC. This sequence encodes CASSPSGTGNEQFF.

This clonotype showed up just a few times. The chain uses TRBV20-1 and TRBJ2-3; maybe TRBD2 (7 bases). Germline V gene data show CDR1 as DFQATT and CDR2 as SNEGSKA (reference sequence). Between the trimmed V and J ends, which lost 5 bases and 5 bases, there was a span of 23 bases. The CDR3 loop spans 16 amino acids. In nucleotides, the CDR3 is TGCAGTGCTCTCAACGGGGGCGGGAGTCGTAAAGATACGCAGTATTTT. Amino acid sequence: CSALNGGGSRKDTQYF.

Points on this clonotype: A read error may produce the germline difference seen at one junction end. V is TRBV7-7 and J is TRBJ2-5; 10 bases agree with TRBD2. CDR1 and CDR2 from the germline V gene are SSHAT and FNYEAQ (reference sequence). CDR3 length equals 18 residues. CDR3 sequence reads: CASSLAPRASGSLETQYF. The DNA of the CDR3 is TGTGCTAGCAGCTTAGCCCCCCGGGCTAGCGGGAGCTTAGAGACCCAGTACTTC.

This clonotype was counted at least ten times. The V and J genes are TRBV18 and TRBJ1-5, with 8 bases that match TRBD1. The junction had 5 bases not matched to a gene; V was cut back by 2 bases and J by 5 bases. Per the germline V gene, CDR1 is KGHSH and CDR2 is LQKENI. The CDR3 is made up of 15 amino acids. The CDR3 sequence: CASSPEQGEDQPQHF. The DNA of the CDR3 is TGTGCCAGCTCACCAGAACAGGGGGAGGATCAGCCCCAGCATTTT. Using reference TRBV18 and TRBJ1-5 for the parts outside the CDR3, the full variable domain is NAGVMQNPRHLVRRRGQEARLRCSPMKGHSHVYWYRQLPEEGLKFMVYLQKENIIDESGMPKERFSAEFPKEGPSILRIQQVVRGDSAAYFCASSPEQGEDQPQHFGDGTRLSIL.

The chain has TRBV29-1 and TRBJ1-2; tentative D call: TRBD1 (6 bases). The V gene's germline CDR1 is SQVTM and CDR2 ANQGSEA. The CDR3 length is 13 residues. Trimming stripped 3 bases from V and 4 bases from J, with 12 bases between. The CDR3 region has the DNA TGCAGCGTTGAGGCCGGGGGCGCCTATGGCTACACCTTC. This sequence encodes CSVEAGGAYGYTF.

This clonotype has ten or more counts. The gene calls are TRBV28 and TRBJ2-3, with 9 bases lining up with TRBD2. This CDR3 has 15 residues. Trimming at V came to 3 bases and at J to 2 bases, leaving 3 bases not matched to a gene. CDR1 and CDR2 from the germline V gene are MDHEN and SYDVKM. The CDR3 loop is CASSFGGRATDTQYF. CDR3 DNA sequence: TGTGCCAGCAGTTTTGGCGGGAGGGCCACAGATACGCAGTATTTT.

This clonotype was seen repeatedly, ten times or more. CDR3 nucleotides: TGTGCCAGCAGCCGGGAACCCCAGGGGCATGGCTACACCTTC. Translation: CASSREPQGHGYTF. V is TRBV5-5 and J is TRBJ1-2, with D maybe TRBD1 (6 bases). V was trimmed by 4 bases and J by 6 bases, leaving 16 bases between them. CDR1 and CDR2 (germline): SGHKS, YYEKEE (reference sequence). The CDR3 is made up of 14 amino acids.

In its sample, this clonotype was seen many times. This chain links TRBV5-1 with TRBJ1-2; D is uncertain. V lost 4 bases, J lost 1 base, and 8 bases lay in between. CDR3 length: 13 residues. Germline values: CDR1 SGHRS, CDR2 YFSETQ. CDR3 residues: CASSDLYNYGYTF. CDR3 sequence (DNA): TGCGCCAGCAGCGATTTATATAACTATGGCTACACCTTC.

V and J are TRBV6-1 and TRBJ2-1; 13 bases map to TRBD2. The CDR3 loop spans 16 amino acids. CDR1 is MNHNS, CDR2 SASEGT, per germline. Trimming cost V 3 bases and J 4 bases; bases outside gene matches: 3. CDR3 loop: CASSDRGLAGYNEQFF. The CDR3 DNA sequence: TGTGCCAGCAGTGACAGGGGACTAGCGGGATACAATGAGCAGTTCTTC.

This clonotype was detected a few times. The chain uses TRBV28 and TRBJ2-2; possible D gene TRBD2, 5 bases. CDR1 and CDR2 (germline): MDHEN, SYDVKM. V lost 7 bases and J lost 6, with 9 bases in between. The CDR3 sequence is 12 residues long. The DNA for the CDR3 is TGTGCCAGCACCGGACTCCCCGGGGAGCTGTTTTTT. Amino acids: CASTGLPGELFF.

V gene TRBV20-1 combines with J gene TRBJ2-2, with D uncertain. The germline V and J ends were trimmed by 1 base and 5 bases, with 14 bases remaining between them. CDR3 size: 15 residues. Germline-derived CDR1 and CDR2 are DFQATT and SNEGSKA (reference sequence). The CDR3, as DNA: TGCAGTGCTAGAGCGGCTTCTAAGCTAACCGGGGAGCTGTTTTTT. Its protein is CSARAASKLTGELFF.

This clonotype was observed many times. The chain has TRBV30 and TRBJ1-2; no reliable D call. The CDR3 covers 12 residues. The germline gives CDR1 GTSNPN, CDR2 SVGIG (reference sequence). V was clipped by 0 bases and J by 4 bases, with 6 bases between them. Written as DNA, the CDR3 is TGTGCCTGGAGTGTACCATCCTATGGCTACACCTTC. As protein: CAWSVPSYGYTF.

There are many counts of this clonotype. V is TRBV14 and J is TRBJ2-3; D remains ambiguous. Trimming left V 1 base short and J 6 bases short, with 8 bases between. This CDR3 region has 13 residues. CDR1 and CDR2 from the germline V gene are SGHDN and FVKESK. CDR3 sequence: CASSQVLADTQYF. CDR3 in DNA: TGTGCCAGCAGCCAAGTGTTGGCGGATACGCAGTATTTT.

The chain joins TRBV29-1 to TRBJ2-7; 7 positions agree with TRBD1. Germline V gene sequence: CDR1 SQVTM, CDR2 ANQGSEA. With 5 bases clipped from V and 5 bases from J, the junction kept 9 bases outside the gene matches. The CDR3 sequence is 13 residues long. The CDR3 nucleotides read TGCAGCGTTCATACGGACAGGTTTAACGAGCAGTACTTC. It is translated as CSVHTDRFNEQYF.

The genes are TRBV20-1 and TRBJ2-7, with 14 bases identical to TRBD2. The CDR3 consists of 15 residues. The J segment lost 4 bases and the V segment lost 4 bases, leaving 6 bases of the junction unmatched. Germline loops: CDR1 DFQATT, CDR2 SNEGSKA (reference sequence). CDR3 region: CSATLGTSGSYEQYF. The CDR3 DNA reads TGCAGTGCTACGCTGGGGACTAGCGGGAGTTACGAGCAGTACTTC.

The table lists this clonotype with many counts. The rearrangement uses TRBV20-1 and TRBJ1-6; D ambiguous. The CDR3 length is 16 residues. CDR1 is DFQATT and CDR2 is SNEGSKA in the germline V gene (reference sequence). The V end was cut by 3 bases, the J end by 7 bases, with 19 bases between. The CDR3 DNA sequence: TGCAGTGCTAGGGCTGGAGGGTTCGGGCGGAATTCACCCCTCCACTTT. Its translation is CSARAGGFGRNSPLHF.

This clonotype was seen a few times. The chain carries TRBV10-3 and TRBJ1-1; D is uncertain. Germline-derived CDR1 and CDR2 are ENHRY and SYGVKD. This CDR3 spans 14 amino acids. V gave up 3 bases and J gave up 1 base, with 9 bases separating them. The CDR3 loop reads CAISDLTENTEAFF. The CDR3 region has the DNA TGTGCCATCAGTGACTTAACTGAGAACACTGAAGCTTTCTTT.

The chain couples TRBV2 to TRBJ2-3; 7 bases are a match to TRBD2. Trimming cost V 0 bases and J 6 bases; bases outside gene matches: 6. The germline gives CDR1 SNHLY, CDR2 FYNNEI. The CDR3 is 15 residues long. The CDR3 DNA reads TGTGCCAGCAGTGAAGCGTTCGGGGGGATTGATACGCAGTATTTT. Translation: CASSEAFGGIDTQYF.

This chain joins TRBV7-9 and TRBJ1-1; D perhaps matches TRBD1 (6 bases). V dropped 1 base and J dropped 3 bases, with 12 bases sitting between them. This CDR3 is built from 15 residues. CDR1 SEHNR and CDR2 FQNEAQ come from the germline V gene (reference sequence). CDR3 DNA sequence: TGTGCCAGCAGCTTAGTAGCACAGGGACACACTGAAGCTTTCTTT. It is translated as CASSLVAQGHTEAFF. The variable domain in full, completed from reference TRBV7-9 and TRBJ1-1, reads DTGVSQNPRHKITKRGQNVTFRCDPISEHNRLYWYRQTLGQGPEFLTYFQNEAQLEKSRLLSDRFSAERPKGSFSTLEIQRTEQGDSAMYLCASSLVAQGHTEAFFGQGTRLTVV.